Below are 15 T cell receptor beta chains sequenced from a single sample in a study of blood T cells in healthy people across ages. It was with a sample-barcoded 5' primer and a J-beta primer mix that a second PCR of about 6 to 12 cycles was run. TCRdb analysed the 5' RACE reads with MiXCR anew, one entry per CDR3 protein. The sample has 2 million or so distinct CDR3 sequences, roughly 49% seen once; the top ten hold 2% to 2.5%. The sample was blood. All receptors derive from a woman between 40 and 50 years old in good health.

This clonotype was counted between two and nine times. The genes are TRBV29-1 and TRBJ2-5; 10 bases match TRBD1. Germline V gene sequence: CDR1 SQVTM, CDR2 ANQGSEA. V shed 7 bases, J shed 5 bases, and the junction held 13 bases outside the gene matches. This CDR3 comprises 15 residues. The CDR3 DNA is TGCAGCGCCCGAAGGAGACAGGGGGCGCGGGAGACCCAGTACTTC. It yields the protein CSARRRQGARETQYF.

The chain carries TRBV6-5 and TRBJ2-1, with unresolved D. The J call could be wrong; TRBJ2-7 is a better fit for the DNA end. Germline assignment: CDR1 MNHEY and CDR2 SVGAGI. The CDR3 loop spans 15 amino acids. Here the CDR3 reads CASSYGVNSYNEQYF. CDR3 coding DNA: TGTGCCAGCAGTTACGGGGTTAACTCCTACAATGAGCAGTACTTC.

On this clonotype itself: Compared with germline, one end of the junction differs, possibly owing to a read error. The chain carries TRBV28 and TRBJ2-5; 16 bases are a match to TRBD2. The J call may be mistaken, given a closer DNA end match to TRBJ2-7. CDR3 length: 16 amino acids. Germline values: CDR1 MDHEN, CDR2 SYDVKM. The CDR3 region is CACSAGLAGGLYEQYF. For the CDR3, the DNA is TGTGCCTGCAGTGCGGGACTAGCGGGGGGGCTATACGAGCAGTACTTC.

This rearrangement joins TRBV6-5 to TRBJ1-1, with D unclear. This CDR3 spans 13 amino acids. Trimming left V 7 bases short and J 9 bases short, with 18 bases between. Per germline, CDR1 MNHEY and CDR2 SVGAGI. CDR3 coding DNA: TGTGCCAGCACCGTAAGGACGCGGGGAAAAGCTTTCTTT. This codes for CASTVRTRGKAFF.

V is TRBV7-8 and J is TRBJ1-2, with 8 nucleotides matching TRBD1. This CDR3 has 13 residues. Losses at the gene ends were 5 bases for V and 8 bases for J; bases not matched to a gene: 7. CDR1 SGHVS and CDR2 FQNEAQ come from the germline V gene. The CDR3 coding sequence is TGTGCCAGCAGCAACCAGGGGGCGCGGGGCTACACCTTC. As protein: CASSNQGARGYTF. The variable domain in full, completed from reference TRBV7-8 and TRBJ1-2, reads GAGVSQSPRYKVAKRGQDVALRCDPISGHVSLFWYQQALGQGPEFLTYFQNEAQLDKSGLPSDRFFAERPEGSVSTLKIQRTQQEDSAVYLCASSNQGARGYTFGSGTRLTVV.

The chain uses TRBV7-2 and TRBJ2-1; TRBD1 might be the D (6 bases). In germline, CDR1 is SGHTA, CDR2 FQGNSA. V lost 5 bases, J lost 13 bases, and 24 bases lay in between. The CDR3 covers 15 residues. Written as DNA, the CDR3 is TGTGCCAGCAGCCCGACGAACACCTTAACAGGGTATCAGTTCTTC. It encodes CASSPTNTLTGYQFF.

The chain has TRBV5-1 and TRBJ1-6, with 7 bases fitting TRBD1. Germline CDR1 SGHRS, CDR2 YFSETQ. Trimming took 3 bases from V and 1 from J; bases not matched to a gene: 10. This CDR3 has 18 amino acids. The CDR3 here is CASSSATRGMSYNSPLHF. The CDR3 region has the DNA TGCGCCAGCAGCTCGGCAACCAGGGGGATGTCCTATAATTCACCCCTCCACTTT.

The count of this clonotype is one. This chain uses TRBV25-1 with TRBJ2-7; the match to TRBD2 covers 8 bases. The CDR3 has 17 amino acids. Trimming removed 9 bases from V and 2 bases from J; junction bases left unmatched: 18. The germline V gene encodes CDR1 MGHDK and CDR2 SYGVNS. The CDR3 loop is CARGPIVAGGQTYEQYF. The CDR3 DNA sequence: TGTGCCAGGGGGCCGATAGTGGCGGGGGGCCAAACCTACGAGCAGTACTTC.

V is TRBV28 and J is TRBJ2-4; D unclear. The CDR3 is 16 residues long. The V end was cut by 2 bases, the J end by 0 bases, with 11 bases between. CDR1 and CDR2 (germline): MDHEN, SYDVKM. CDR3 sequence reads: CASSLLTELAKNIQYF. The CDR3 coding sequence is TGTGCCAGCAGTTTACTTACAGAGCTAGCCAAAAACATTCAGTACTTC. The whole variable domain, remainder taken from reference TRBV28 and TRBJ2-4, is DVKVTQSSRYLVKRTGEKVFLECVQDMDHENMFWYRQDPGLGLRLIYFSYDVKMKEKGDIPEGYSVSREKKERFSLILESASTNQTSMYLCASSLLTELAKNIQYFGAGTRLSVL.

The CDR3 DNA is TGTGCCGGAAAACCAGCGGGGGCTTACAATGAGCAGTTCTTC. It encodes CAGKPAGAYNEQFF. The chain joins TRBV2 to TRBJ2-1; TRBD2 matches 8 bases. Germline V lookup: CDR1 SNHLY, CDR2 FYNNEI. V was pared by 11 bases and J by 4 bases, with 10 bases of the junction left unmatched. The CDR3 loop spans 14 amino acids.

In this sample, this clonotype turned up a few times. J is TRBJ2-5 and V is TRBV6-2 or TRBV6-3, with 9 bases fitting TRBD2. The CDR3 is 14 amino acids. V lost 3 bases, J lost 4 bases, and 3 bases stayed unmatched. The germline V gene has CDR1 MNHEY and CDR2 SVGEGT. The CDR3 nucleotides are TGTGCCAGCAGTTATGGGACTAGCACAGAGACCCAGTACTTC. It yields the protein CASSYGTSTETQYF.

The CDR3, as DNA: TGTGCCAGCAGCTTAGTGTCGCCGGGACTAGAGCACAATGAGCAGTTCTTC. Amino acids: CASSLVSPGLEHNEQFF. The chain employs TRBV7-2 and TRBJ2-1, with TRBD2 matching 8 bases. J gave up 5 bases and V 1 base, and 10 bases lay outside the gene matches. The CDR3 spans 17 residues. Germline V lookup: CDR1 SGHTA, CDR2 FQGNSA.

J is TRBJ1-4 and V is TRBV25-1, with D uncertain. This CDR3 has 15 amino acids. The V and J ends lost 5 bases and 3 bases respectively, with 13 bases between them. From germline, CDR1 is MGHDK and CDR2 SYGVNS. CDR3 sequence (DNA): TGTGCCAGCAGTAAAGTCGGGCGGTCTAATGAAAAACTGTTTTTT. Translation gives CASSKVGRSNEKLFF.

This clonotype was seen a few times. This rearrangement joins TRBV20-1 to TRBJ2-3, with D tentatively TRBD1 (5 bases). V lost 1 base, J lost 7 bases, and 12 bases lay in between. Germline CDR1 is DFQATT and CDR2 is SNEGSKA (reference sequence). The CDR3 runs to 13 residues. This chain's CDR3 is CSARVGRGNTQYF. The CDR3 DNA reads as TGCAGTGCTAGAGTGGGGCGAGGTAATACGCAGTATTTT.

The chain carries TRBV6-5 and TRBJ2-7, with D perhaps matching TRBD1 (5 bases). The germline V and J ends were trimmed by 9 bases and 3 bases, with 18 bases remaining between them. The CDR3 contains 14 residues. Germline loops: CDR1 MNHEY, CDR2 SVGAGI. The CDR3 DNA reads TGTGCCAGGACCATTGGGCAGGGCATCTACGAGCAGTACTTC. Encoded protein: CARTIGQGIYEQYF.